The 23 T cell receptor beta chains given below trace back to one sample, sequenced in a study of beta chain features in type 1 diabetes. cDNA synthesis used the whole RNA isolate, giving expressed TCRB sequences. Method: immunoSEQ multiplex PCR; TCRdb's copy keeps in-frame clones and lacks some. This sample has about 330,000 clones, with approximately 10% found just once. Sequencing used naive CD4+ T cells from blood. The receptors stem from a woman in her 30s in good health.

This clone showed up just a few times. CDR3 nucleotide sequence: TGTGCCAGCAGCTTGTTGCAGTACGAGCAGTACTTC. It encodes CASSLLQYEQYF. This sequence joins TRBV7-2 and TRBJ2-7; the D is unclear. Trimming removed 3 bases at V and 4 bases at J, with 7 bases between. This CDR3 is 12 amino acids long. The germline V gene has CDR1 SGHTA and CDR2 FQGNSA.

The V call is TRBV7-9, the J call TRBJ2-1; a possible D gene is TRBD2 (6 bases). CDR1 is SEHNR and CDR2 is FQNEAQ in the germline V gene (reference sequence). The CDR3 loop spans 18 amino acids. V was shortened by 5 bases and J by 0 bases, with 20 bases between the two germline ends. The DNA for the CDR3 is TGTGCCAGCAGCCCCAGCTCGGGGAGGATAAGCTCCTACAATGAGCAGTTCTTC. Its translation is CASSPSSGRISSYNEQFF.

The chain joins TRBV6-5 to TRBJ2-5; 8 nucleotides align to TRBD1. Germline trimming cut 0 bases from V and 4 bases from J; bases unmatched to any gene: 1. The CDR3 sequence is 14 residues long. Per germline, CDR1 MNHEY and CDR2 SVGAGI. CDR3 DNA: TGTGCCAGCAGTTACTCCGGACAGGGAGAGACCCAGTACTTC. As protein: CASSYSGQGETQYF.

In this sample, this clone turned up a few times. The chain recombines TRBV7-6 with TRBJ2-6; D might be TRBD2 (5 bases). Per germline, CDR1 SGHVS and CDR2 FNYEAQ. This CDR3 is 15 amino acids long. V shed 4 bases and J shed 4 bases, with 11 bases lying between them. The CDR3 loop is CASSSRTGGANVLTF. The CDR3, as DNA: TGTGCCAGCAGCTCCCGCACGGGGGGGGCCAACGTCCTGACTTTC.

This clone has a handful of counts. This rearrangement joins TRBV28 to TRBJ1-4; no clear D. With 6 bases removed from V and 4 bases from J, the gap between germline ends came to 21 bases. In germline, CDR1 is MDHEN, CDR2 SYDVKM. This CDR3 region has 17 residues. CDR3 nucleotides: TGTGCCAGCAGCTTACCCTTAACAGCCGCTGTTAATGAAAAACTGTTTTTT. It is translated as CASSLPLTAAVNEKLFF.

This clone was observed a handful of times. This chain links TRBV18 with TRBJ2-4; the match to TRBD2 covers 7 bases. Trimming took 2 bases from V and 0 from J; bases not matched to a gene: 7. The CDR3 sequence is 17 residues long. The germline V gene encodes CDR1 KGHSH and CDR2 LQKENI. CDR3 DNA: TGTGCCAGCTCACCAGGAACCGGGGGGTTAGCCAAAAACATTCAGTACTTC. Protein product: CASSPGTGGLAKNIQYF. The variable domain in full, completed from reference TRBV18 and TRBJ2-4, reads NAGVMQNPRHLVRRRGQEARLRCSPMKGHSHVYWYRQLPEEGLKFMVYLQKENIIDESGMPKERFSAEFPKEGPSILRIQQVVRGDSAAYFCASSPGTGGLAKNIQYFGAGTRLSVL.

This clone was recorded a few times. This sequence joins TRBV4-2 and TRBJ1-1; 7 bases are a match to TRBD1. Germline V CDR1 and CDR2: LGHNA, YNFKEQ. Trimming at V came to 0 bases and at J to 11 bases, leaving 6 bases not matched to a gene. The CDR3 runs 13 residues. DNA of the CDR3: TGTGCCAGCAGCCAAGAATTTGGGACAGTCGCTTTCTTT. Its protein product is CASSQEFGTVAFF.

This clone was seen more than once but under ten times. The CDR3 here is CATGTGGGEQYF. The CDR3 coding sequence is TGTGCCACGGGGACAGGGGGCGGCGAGCAGTACTTC. This rearrangement joins TRBV19 to TRBJ2-7; 12 bases map to TRBD1. The germline gives CDR1 LNHDA, CDR2 SQIVND (reference sequence). Unmatched junction bases numbered 4, after V lost 10 bases and J lost 6 bases. The CDR3 totals 12 residues.

This clone has only a few counts. This rearrangement joins TRBV30 to TRBJ2-7; D perhaps matches TRBD2 (6 bases). V lost 1 base to trimming and J lost 2 bases, with 15 bases between them. The CDR3 consists of 15 residues. Germline CDR1 GTSNPN, CDR2 SVGIG (reference sequence). The DNA of the CDR3 is TGTGCCTGGAGTGGGGCGGAGGGTTCCCCCTACGAGCAGTACTTC. Protein sequence: CAWSGAEGSPYEQYF.

The sample holds a few counts of this clone. This chain connects TRBV30 to TRBJ1-1, with 9 bases that match TRBD1. CDR3 length: 11 residues. V trimming: 7 bases; J trimming: 6 bases; junction bases outside the gene matches: 3. Germline CDR1 is GTSNPN and CDR2 is SVGIG (reference sequence). This CDR3 reads CALQGAAEAFF. The CDR3, as DNA: TGTGCCTTACAGGGGGCGGCTGAAGCTTTCTTT.

The chain recombines TRBV9 with TRBJ2-5; D is possibly TRBD2 (5 bases). Trimming took 0 bases from V and 5 from J, leaving 8 bases between them. Germline loops: CDR1 SGDLS, CDR2 YYNGEE. This CDR3 is 13 amino acids long. Here the CDR3 reads CASSVGGEETQYF. The CDR3 DNA follows: TGTGCCAGCAGCGTAGGGGGAGAGGAGACCCAGTACTTC. Based on the CDR3 plus reference TRBV9 and TRBJ2-5, the full variable domain is DSGVTQTPKHLITATGQRVTLRCSPRSGDLSVYWYQQSLDQGLQFLIQYYNGEERAKGNILERFSAQQFPDLHSELNLSSLELGDSALYFCASSVGGEETQYFGPGTRLLVL.

The gene calls are TRBV7-3 and TRBJ2-5; 11 nucleotides match TRBD2. The CDR3 has 16 residues. The ends lost 5 bases at V and 4 bases at J; junction bases unmatched: 9. Germline assignment: CDR1 SGHTA and CDR2 FQGTGA. CDR3 protein: CASSKTSGKFAETQYF. Written as DNA, the CDR3 is TGTGCCAGCAGCAAGACTAGCGGGAAGTTTGCAGAGACCCAGTACTTC.

In its sample, this clone was seen a few times. The chain links TRBV9 to TRBJ2-7; tentatively, D is TRBD1 (5 bases). Germline CDR1 reads SGDLS; CDR2 reads YYNGEE. Trimming pared 0 bases from V and 0 bases from J, leaving 10 bases between. The CDR3 is 15 amino acids. The CDR3 DNA follows: TGTGCCAGCAGCGTAGGACAGCTAAGCTCCTACGAGCAGTACTTC. It yields the protein CASSVGQLSSYEQYF.

The sample holds a few counts of this clone. This sequence joins TRBV27 and TRBJ1-1; 9 positions agree with TRBD1. This CDR3 region has 15 residues. Germline V CDR1 and CDR2: MNHEY, SMNVEV (reference sequence). V was pared by 6 bases and J by 0 bases, with 5 bases of the junction left unmatched. The DNA of the CDR3 is TGTGCCAGCAGGTCCAGGACAGGGGTGAACACTGAAGCTTTCTTT. Translation gives CASRSRTGVNTEAFF.

This clone was counted a few times. The rearrangement uses TRBV2 and TRBJ2-3, with 7 bases identical to TRBD2. Germline assignment: CDR1 SNHLY and CDR2 FYNNEI. The ends lost 6 bases at V and 0 bases at J; junction bases unmatched: 3. CDR3 size: 14 residues. CDR3 residues: CASSSSGSTDTQYF. Written as DNA, the CDR3 is TGTGCCAGCAGCTCTAGCGGAAGCACAGATACGCAGTATTTT.

This rearrangement joins TRBV7-2 to TRBJ2-7; 7 bases fit TRBD2. CDR3 length: 14 residues. Germline assignment: CDR1 SGHTA and CDR2 FQGNSA. V lost 3 bases and J lost 5; bases outside the gene matches: 7. CDR3 bases: TGTGCCAGCAGCTTGCGGGAGAGCCGACACGAGCAGTACTTC. Translating gives CASSLRESRHEQYF.

This clone has just a few counts. The V and J genes are TRBV5-1 and TRBJ2-7, with 9 nucleotides matching TRBD2. This CDR3 region has 14 residues. Germline CDR1 and CDR2: SGHRS and YFSETQ. After removal of 0 bases from V and 4 bases from J, the junction contained 2 bases not matched to a gene. CDR3 amino acids: CASSLVAGEYEQYF. The CDR3 region has the DNA TGCGCCAGCAGCTTGGTAGCGGGAGAGTACGAGCAGTACTTC.

This clone has more than one count but fewer than ten. V gene TRBV7-9 combines with J gene TRBJ2-5; 8 bases map to TRBD2. CDR1 and CDR2 (germline): SEHNR, FQNEAQ (reference sequence). The CDR3 is 14 amino acids. With 10 bases clipped from V and 1 base from J, the junction kept 8 bases outside the gene matches. The CDR3 DNA reads TGTGCCACCAACCATCTAGCGGGCCAAGAGACCCAGTACTTC. The encoded protein is CATNHLAGQETQYF.

The CDR3 coding sequence is TGCAGCGTTGGAGCGGGTGCACCAGATACGCAGTATTTT. This translates into CSVGAGAPDTQYF. V is TRBV29-1 and J is TRBJ2-3, with a weak D call TRBD2 (6 bases). Germline CDR1 is SQVTM and CDR2 is ANQGSEA. The ends were cut back, 4 bases at V and 4 bases at J, with 12 bases in the middle. This CDR3 is 13 amino acids long.

This chain joins TRBV19 and TRBJ2-7; a possible D gene is TRBD1 (5 bases). V lost 6 bases to trimming and J lost 0 bases, with 15 bases between them. This CDR3 region has 15 residues. Per germline, CDR1 LNHDA and CDR2 SQIVND (reference sequence). The chain's CDR3 is CASSSQDTSSYEQYF. The CDR3 nucleotides are TGTGCCAGTAGCTCCCAGGACACGAGCTCCTACGAGCAGTACTTC.

This clone appeared once. V usage is TRBV27 and J usage is TRBJ1-5; a possible D gene is TRBD1 (6 bases). Germline loops: CDR1 MNHEY, CDR2 SMNVEV (reference sequence). CDR3 size: 15 residues. V was shortened by 3 bases and J by 4 bases, with 13 bases between the two germline ends. The CDR3 spells CASSFVRGGNQPQHF. The CDR3 coding sequence is TGTGCCAGCAGTTTTGTCAGGGGTGGAAATCAGCCCCAGCATTTT.

This clone appeared a few times. Other DNA sequences in this sample translate to the same CDR3. The chain combines TRBV30 with TRBJ2-5; possible D gene TRBD2, 7 bases. The germline V gene has CDR1 GTSNPN and CDR2 SVGIG (reference sequence). CDR3 size: 14 residues. The germline V and J ends were trimmed by 2 bases and 5 bases, with 15 bases remaining between them. The CDR3 spells CAWSLTGGEETQYF. As DNA, the CDR3 is TGTGCCTGGAGTCTAACGGGGGGCGAGGAGACCCAGTACTTC.

This chain uses TRBV7-2 with TRBJ2-3, with 9 bases identical to TRBD1. This CDR3 is built from 14 residues. The trim removed 7 bases at V and 1 base at J, leaving 3 bases unmatched. The V gene's germline CDR1 is SGHTA and CDR2 FQGNSA. The CDR3 here is CASTWTGGTDTQYF. In DNA, the CDR3 is TGTGCCAGCACCTGGACAGGGGGCACAGATACGCAGTATTTT.